This TCR beta chain appears in the sequencing data of a study of response to subunit inactivated influenza vaccine. Study-wide results and caveats: The authors proposed limited new T cell recruitment per seasonal influenza vaccination.

MiXCR was run by TCRdb on the RT-PCR reads, yielding one entry per CDR3 protein. Here the sample spans roughly 460,000 distinct CDR3 sequences, 11% being singletons. This CDR3 has 15 residues. V shed 2 bases, J shed 2 bases, and the junction held 6 bases outside the gene matches. Germline CDR1 LGHDT, CDR2 YNNKEL (reference sequence). This clonotype was recorded at least ten times. The antigen is unknown. This chain joins TRBV3-1 and TRBJ2-7; 7 nucleotides agree with TRBD1. The source material was PBMCs from blood, sampled roughly 48 days after vaccination. This TCR was recovered from a man in his fifties or sixties who received an inactivated influenza vaccine. The CDR3 nucleotides read TGTGCCAGCAGCCAACGTTCGACAGGGACCTACGAGCAGTACTTC. Its translation: CASSQRSTGTYEQYF.